This T cell receptor (beta chain) was documented in a study of OX40 agonist ivuxolimab in advanced cancers. Study in general: Patients received intravenous ivuxolimab every 2 weeks at 0.01 to 10 mg/kg. Study outcomes and limitations: CD4+ and CD8+ blood T cells expanded clonally by week 6 at 0.1 to 3.0 mg/kg.

Concerning this clone: Antigen: not known.

CDR3 length equals 15 residues. Per the germline V gene, CDR1 is SGHAT and CDR2 is FQNNGV. Trimming left V 0 bases short and J 5 bases short, with 13 bases between. Generated by immunoSEQ multiplex PCR, the TCRdb table keeps only in-frame clones and is missing some. The sample holds about 37,000 clones; approximately 86% are singletons and the top ten take 39%. The sequence derives from an adult with an advanced solid tumor such as melanoma, head and neck, liver or kidney cancer. Sequenced here: CD4+ or CD8+ T cells sorted from blood, sampled in a trial of the OX40 agonist ivuxolimab. The chain joins TRBV11-2 to TRBJ1-2; D gene ambiguous. CDR3 nucleotide sequence: TGTGCCAGCAGCTTAGATTGGAGGGCGTTGTATGGCTACACCTTC. Its protein product is CASSLDWRALYGYTF.